The next 17 T cell receptor beta chains were all read from a single sample in a study of blood T cell repertoires in COVID-19. Profiled with immunoSEQ multiplex PCR; TCRdb holds only in-frame clones, not every one. This table has some 120,000 clones, roughly 80% appearing once. The specimen sequenced was peripheral blood. The source of these receptors is a human donor in a cohort sampled during active COVID-19.

The rearrangement links TRBV30 to TRBJ2-3; D is perhaps TRBD1 (6 bases). The germline V and J ends were trimmed by 2 bases and 3 bases, with 6 bases remaining between them. The CDR3 is 12 amino acids. Per the germline V gene, CDR1 is GTSNPN and CDR2 is SVGIG (reference sequence). As DNA, the CDR3 is TGTGCCTGGAGTAGGGGGACAGATACGCAGTATTTT. As protein: CAWSRGTDTQYF.

CDR3 residues: CASRPGQGSYEQYF. The CDR3 nucleotides are TGTGCCAGCAGACCGGGCCAGGGCTCCTACGAGCAGTACTTC. This chain joins TRBV2 and TRBJ2-7; a possible D gene is TRBD1 (5 bases). The ends were cut back, 6 bases at V and 0 bases at J, with 12 bases in the middle. The CDR3 totals 14 residues. Germline CDR1 SNHLY, CDR2 FYNNEI.

The sample holds one count of this clone. The chain joins TRBV11-2 to TRBJ1-6, with TRBD1 matching over 7 bases. The CDR3 loop spans 16 amino acids. The germline V gene encodes CDR1 SGHAT and CDR2 FQNNGV. J gave up 8 bases and V 5 bases, and 12 bases lay outside the gene matches. The CDR3 DNA reads TGTGCCAGCAGCCCCCTGGCAGGGGGGATCGATTCACCCCTCCACTTT. As protein: CASSPLAGGIDSPLHF.

V and J are TRBV18 and TRBJ2-1; 9 bases align to TRBD2. The CDR3 sequence is 15 residues long. The V segment lost 1 base and the J segment 8 bases; nucleotides outside the gene matches: 6. Germline V gene data show CDR1 as KGHSH and CDR2 as LQKENI. CDR3 protein: CASSPLAGESYEQFF. CDR3 DNA sequence: TGTGCCAGCTCACCACTAGCGGGAGAATCTTATGAGCAGTTCTTC.

Details on this clone: An end of the junction does not agree with germline; a read error may underlie this. The rearrangement uses TRBV19 and TRBJ1-1; 7 bases are shared with TRBD1. Germline V gene data show CDR1 as LNHDA and CDR2 as SQIVND (reference sequence). The CDR3 spans 13 residues. The CDR3 region has the DNA TGTGCCAGTGGACAGGCAGTCAACACTGAAACTTTCTTT. It codes for CASGQAVNTETFF.

The chain employs TRBV14 and TRBJ2-2, with D uncertain. Trimming stripped 3 bases from V and 1 base from J, with 6 bases between. The CDR3 has 14 amino acids. Germline loops: CDR1 SGHDN, CDR2 FVKESK. The CDR3 nucleotides are TGTGCCAGCAGCCAGCAGGTGAACACCGGGGAGCTGTTTTTT. Encoded protein: CASSQQVNTGELFF.

This clone was observed a handful of times. At the DNA level, this CDR3 is encoded by other sequences in the same sample as well. The J gene is TRBJ1-3, the V gene TRBV28; TRBD1 is a possible D gene (5 bases). CDR1 MDHEN and CDR2 SYDVKM come from the germline V gene. The V and J ends lost 4 bases and 0 bases respectively, with 7 bases between them. There are 14 residues in the CDR3. The CDR3 DNA follows: TGTGCCAGCAGTTCAGGGTTCTCTGGAAACACCATATATTTT. Translated: CASSSGFSGNTIYF.

This clone was counted only a few times. The gene calls are TRBV27 and TRBJ1-1, with 7 bases matching TRBD1. The CDR3 contains 14 residues. Germline V gene data show CDR1 as MNHEY and CDR2 as SMNVEV (reference sequence). The V and J ends lost 3 bases and 1 base, in that order; junction bases with no gene match: 2. The CDR3 loop is CASSFGTANTEAFF. CDR3 coding DNA: TGTGCCAGCAGTTTTGGGACAGCGAACACTGAAGCTTTCTTT.

This chain connects TRBV7-9 to TRBJ2-1, with D possibly TRBD1 on 8 matching bases. Germline V gene lookup returns CDR1 SEHNR and CDR2 FQNEAQ (reference sequence). The CDR3 has 14 residues. Trimming stripped 10 bases from V and 9 bases from J, with 22 bases between. The CDR3 DNA reads as TGTGCCACCTTCCCGGACAGGGAGGGAGGTGAGCAGTTCTTC. Translated, it gives CATFPDREGGEQFF.

The rearrangement links TRBV19 to TRBJ1-1, with TRBD1 as a possible D gene (6 bases). The CDR3 covers 16 residues. Trimming took off 9 bases at V and 3 bases at J, with 23 bases between the two ends. The germline gives CDR1 LNHDA, CDR2 SQIVND (reference sequence). The CDR3 DNA follows: TGTGCCAGCAGGTCGGGGGGGTCGACAGGAGACACTGAAGCTTTCTTT. Its protein is CASRSGGSTGDTEAFF.

The rearrangement joins TRBV5-4 to TRBJ2-5; D gene uncertain. Germline CDR1 is SGHNT and CDR2 is YYREEE (reference sequence). This CDR3 region has 14 residues. Trimming removed 3 bases at V and 3 bases at J, with 12 bases between. CDR3 loop: CASSSGSRKETQYF. CDR3 bases: TGTGCCAGCAGCTCCGGGTCCCGAAAAGAGACCCAGTACTTC.

The chain employs TRBV7-2 and TRBJ1-3; D possibly corresponds to TRBD1 (5 bases). Germline CDR1 SGHTA, CDR2 FQGNSA. V dropped 1 base and J dropped 0 bases, with 13 bases sitting between them. The CDR3 is made up of 17 amino acids. The CDR3 region is CASSLEGQGLSGNTIYF. DNA of the CDR3: TGTGCCAGCAGCTTAGAAGGTCAGGGCCTCTCTGGAAACACCATATATTTT.

This sequence joins TRBV6-5 and TRBJ1-1; D is possibly TRBD1 (5 bases). With 6 bases removed from V and 2 bases from J, the gap between germline ends came to 13 bases. Germline V gene lookup returns CDR1 MNHEY and CDR2 SVGAGI. The CDR3 totals 14 residues. Written as DNA, the CDR3 is TGTGCCAGCAGCAAAGACAGCCGAAACACTGAAGCTTTCTTT. The encoded protein is CASSKDSRNTEAFF.

This chain connects TRBV4-3 to TRBJ1-1; D may be TRBD1 (5 bases). Per germline, CDR1 LGHNA and CDR2 YSLEER. This CDR3 spans 15 amino acids. Trimming cost V 10 bases and J 8 bases, with 26 bases left between them. The CDR3 region is CATRSQPGGGTEAFF. Written as DNA, the CDR3 is TGCGCCACCCGATCCCAACCCGGCGGGGGTACCGAAGCTTTCTTT.

Details on this clone: An end of the junction differs from the germline gene, which may be a read error. V gene TRBV24-1 combines with J gene TRBJ2-1; 12 nucleotides agree with TRBD2. This CDR3 has 14 residues. The V gene's germline CDR1 is KGHDR and CDR2 SFDVKD. The CDR3 DNA sequence: TGTGCCACCAGACCGACTAGCGGGGGCGTGGGAGCGGTCTTC. Amino acid sequence: CATRPTSGGVGAVF.

The genes are TRBV28 and TRBJ1-5; D perhaps matches TRBD1 (5 bases). The ends were cut back, 5 bases at V and 4 bases at J, with 12 bases in the middle. Germline loops: CDR1 MDHEN, CDR2 SYDVKM. The CDR3 extends over 14 amino acids. CDR3 sequence reads: CASSQGGENQPQHF. The CDR3, as DNA: TGTGCCAGCAGTCAGGGAGGGGAGAATCAGCCCCAGCATTTT.

This chain joins TRBV4-3 and TRBJ2-3; 8 nucleotides align to TRBD1. V shed 4 bases and J 2 bases; nucleotides not matched to a gene: 2. CDR1 LGHNA and CDR2 YSLEER come from the germline V gene. This CDR3 is 14 amino acids long. The CDR3 reads CASSRGQVTDTQYF. As DNA, the CDR3 is TGCGCCAGCAGCCGGGGACAGGTCACAGATACGCAGTATTTT.